These 17 T cell receptor beta chains were sequenced from one sample in a study of T cell responses to AZD1222 COVID-19 vaccine. The repertoire was sequenced with immunoSEQ multiplex PCR; TCRdb's copy has only in-frame clones and lacks some. Of 130,000 to 150,000 clones in the sample, around nine tenths were seen once. The sample was peripheral blood, taken on day 0 of AZD1222 vaccination. These receptors all stem from an adult in good health.

This chain connects TRBV6-5 to TRBJ1-5; no clear D gene. Deletions cut 7 bases from V and 5 bases from J, with 12 bases between. The V gene's germline CDR1 is MNHEY and CDR2 SVGAGI. The CDR3 is 13 residues long. The CDR3 DNA reads TGTGCCAGCAAAGGCCAGGAATATCAGCCCCAGCATTTT. Its translation: CASKGQEYQPQHF.

The chain uses TRBV7-6 and TRBJ1-6, with a weak D call TRBD1 (5 bases). This CDR3 has 15 amino acids. Germline V lookup: CDR1 SGHVS, CDR2 FNYEAQ. The V and J ends lost 1 base and 5 bases respectively, with 9 bases between them. As DNA, the CDR3 is TGTGCCAGCAGCTTAGAAGGGGATAATAATTCACCCCTCCACTTT. Translation: CASSLEGDNNSPLHF. Looking up the rest from reference TRBV7-6 and TRBJ1-6 gives the full variable domain: GAGVSQSPRYKVTKRGQDVALRCDPISGHVSLYWYRQALGQGPEFLTYFNYEAQQDKSGLPNDRFSAERPEGSISTLTIQRTEQRDSAMYRCASSLEGDNNSPLHFGNGTRLTVT.

The chain couples TRBV7-3 to TRBJ2-3; D gene unclear. The germline V gene encodes CDR1 SGHTA and CDR2 FQGTGA. The CDR3 totals 12 residues. V was shortened by 5 bases and J by 2 bases, with 5 bases between the two germline ends. The CDR3 loop is CASSDLTDTQYF. The CDR3, as DNA: TGTGCCAGCAGCGATCTCACAGATACGCAGTATTTT.

The rearrangement joins TRBV6-4 to TRBJ2-3; 9 bases align to TRBD1. The V segment lost 6 bases and the J segment 2 bases; nucleotides outside the gene matches: 12. This CDR3 region has 17 residues. Germline V gene lookup returns CDR1 MRHNA and CDR2 SNTAGT. As DNA, the CDR3 is TGTGCCAGCAGAGAAAGTTACAGGGGGCTTAACACAGATACGCAGTATTTT. Translated: CASRESYRGLNTDTQYF.

This clone came up once. This sequence joins TRBV27 and TRBJ1-6; weak D call: TRBD1 (5 bases). From germline, CDR1 is MNHEY and CDR2 SMNVEV (reference sequence). The CDR3 has 18 amino acids. Trimming removed 1 base at V and 6 bases at J, with 19 bases between. The CDR3 here is CASSLFEAGWRFNSPLHF. Here the CDR3 DNA reads TGTGCCAGCAGTTTATTTGAGGCAGGGTGGAGGTTTAATTCACCCCTCCACTTT.

This rearrangement joins TRBV3-1 (or the pseudogene TRBV3-2) to TRBJ1-6, with a weak D call TRBD1 (5 bases). The ends were cut back, 5 bases at V and 11 bases at J, with 13 bases in the middle. The CDR3 consists of 13 residues. CDR1 LGHDT and CDR2 YNNKEL come from the germline V gene (reference sequence). The CDR3 nucleotides are TGTGCCAGCAGCGAGACAGAGGCTACACCCCTCCACTTT. Translated: CASSETEATPLHF.

V gene TRBV7-9 combines with J gene TRBJ2-3, with D perhaps assigned TRBD1 or TRBD2 (5 bases each). V lost 11 bases and J lost 2, with 14 bases in between. This CDR3 is 13 amino acids long. CDR1 SEHNR and CDR2 FQNEAQ come from the germline V gene (reference sequence). The CDR3 spells CASGRGTTDTQYF. The CDR3 region has the DNA TGTGCCTCAGGACGGGGCACCACAGATACGCAGTATTTT.

The chain combines TRBV7-8 with TRBJ2-7; TRBD2 aligns across 7 bases. The CDR3 sequence is 15 residues long. V dropped 5 bases and J dropped 8; count of bases not matched to a gene: 15. Germline assignment: CDR1 SGHVS and CDR2 FQNEAQ. The CDR3 loop reads CASSLGMGGDGKQYF. As DNA, the CDR3 is TGTGCCAGCAGCCTGGGCATGGGGGGGGACGGGAAGCAGTACTTC.

V and J are TRBV29-1 and TRBJ1-6; D perhaps matches TRBD1 (6 bases). Germline-derived CDR1 and CDR2 are SQVTM and ANQGSEA. This CDR3 has 11 residues. The ends were cut back, 7 bases at V and 14 bases at J, with 15 bases in the middle. This CDR3 is CSASTGPTLHF. The CDR3 bases are TGCAGCGCCTCGACAGGTCCGACCCTCCACTTT.

As regards this clone: The sample contains more than one DNA sequence encoding this CDR3. The chain employs TRBV7-2 and TRBJ1-2; D is undetermined. Germline-derived CDR1 and CDR2 are SGHTA and FQGNSA. The ends were cut back, 5 bases at V and 2 bases at J, with 9 bases in the middle. The CDR3 sequence is 13 residues long. The DNA of the CDR3 is TGTGCCAGCAGCCTGGATGGGAACTATGGCTACACCTTC. This translates into CASSLDGNYGYTF.

The chain employs TRBV3-1 (or the pseudogene TRBV3-2) and TRBJ2-1; TRBD2 matches at 12 bases. Germline-derived CDR1 and CDR2 are LGHDT and YNNKEL (reference sequence). This CDR3 region has 16 residues. Unmatched junction bases numbered 10, after V lost 4 bases and J lost 9 bases. This CDR3 is CASSRVLAGGISEQFF. As DNA, the CDR3 is TGTGCCAGCAGCCGAGTGCTAGCGGGGGGGATAAGTGAGCAGTTCTTC.

The chain uses TRBV24-1 and TRBJ2-1; 10 bases line up with TRBD2. With V trimmed by 3 bases and J by 6 bases, 4 bases remained unmatched. CDR1 KGHDR and CDR2 SFDVKD come from the germline V gene. The CDR3 totals 15 residues. In DNA, the CDR3 is TGTGCCACCAGTGATCCTAGCGGGAGCCTCAATGAGCAGTTCTTC. Translating it yields CATSDPSGSLNEQFF.

V and J are TRBV10-3 and TRBJ1-6, with D maybe TRBD1 (6 bases). The CDR3 loop spans 16 amino acids. Trimming removed 6 bases at V and 4 bases at J, with 16 bases between. CDR1 is ENHRY and CDR2 is SYGVKD in the germline V gene. The CDR3 DNA follows: TGTGCCATCAGACCGACAGGAACCCCATATAATTCACCCCTCCACTTT. Encoded protein: CAIRPTGTPYNSPLHF.

The genes are TRBV28 and TRBJ1-5; 7 bases agree with TRBD1. CDR1 is MDHEN and CDR2 is SYDVKM in the germline V gene. The CDR3 loop spans 16 amino acids. The J segment lost 6 bases and the V segment lost 3 bases, leaving 11 bases of the junction unmatched. CDR3 loop: CASSFSIRGLGQPQHF. DNA of the CDR3: TGTGCCAGCAGTTTTTCGATTAGGGGGCTAGGTCAGCCCCAGCATTTT. Drawing the rest from reference TRBV28 and TRBJ1-5, the complete variable domain is DVKVTQSSRYLVKRTGEKVFLECVQDMDHENMFWYRQDPGLGLRLIYFSYDVKMKEKGDIPEGYSVSREKKERFSLILESASTNQTSMYLCASSFSIRGLGQPQHFGDGTRLSIL.

For the CDR3, the DNA is TGCGCCAGCAGCCCGTTGACAGGGGTTCGCGAGCAGTACTTC. Translated, it gives CASSPLTGVREQYF. The chain employs TRBV4-1 and TRBJ2-7, with TRBD1 matching 8 bases. The CDR3 consists of 14 residues. The germline V gene has CDR1 MGHRA and CDR2 YSYEKL. V trimming: 4 bases; J trimming: 6 bases; junction bases outside the gene matches: 8.

V is TRBV4-1 and J is TRBJ2-2; TRBD1 is a possible D gene (5 bases). Germline CDR1 and CDR2: MGHRA and YSYEKL. Trimming cost V 0 bases and J 1 base, with 15 bases left between them. This CDR3 region has 18 residues. The CDR3 coding sequence is TGCGCCAGCAGCCAAGATCCTTTGACAGTTTGGAACACCGGGGAGCTGTTTTTT. Its protein is CASSQDPLTVWNTGELFF.

Concerning this clone: The same CDR3 is also encoded by other DNA sequences in this sample. The chain uses TRBV2 and TRBJ1-4, with TRBD1 identical over 8 bases. The CDR3 is made up of 21 amino acids. Germline loops: CDR1 SNHLY, CDR2 FYNNEI. After removal of 9 bases from V and 2 bases from J, the junction contained 26 bases not matched to a gene. This CDR3 is CARKRRPGVAGGLGTNEKLFF. The DNA for the CDR3 is TGTGCCAGAAAAAGGCGACCAGGGGTCGCAGGGGGCCTCGGGACTAATGAAAAACTGTTTTTT.